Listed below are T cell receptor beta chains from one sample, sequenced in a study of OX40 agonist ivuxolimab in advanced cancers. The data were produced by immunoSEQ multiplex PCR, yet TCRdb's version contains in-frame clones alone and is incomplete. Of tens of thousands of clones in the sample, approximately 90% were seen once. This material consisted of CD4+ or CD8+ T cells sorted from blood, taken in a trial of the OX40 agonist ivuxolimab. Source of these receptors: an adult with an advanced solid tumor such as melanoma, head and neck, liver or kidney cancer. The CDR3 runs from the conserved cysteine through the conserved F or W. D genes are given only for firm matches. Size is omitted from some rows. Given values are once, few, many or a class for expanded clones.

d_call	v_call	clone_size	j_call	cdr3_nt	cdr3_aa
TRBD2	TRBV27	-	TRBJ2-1	TGTGCCAGCATGTCCGGGACTACCCACTACAATGAGCAGTTCTTC	CASMSGTTHYNEQFF
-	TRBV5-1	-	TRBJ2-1	TGCGCCAGCAGCTTGATCGGGGGCAATGTCTACAATGAGCAGTTCTTC	CASSLIGGNVYNEQFF
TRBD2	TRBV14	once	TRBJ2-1	TGTGCCAGCAGCCAACACAGGTGGGGACTAGCGGGCGATGAGCAGTTCTTC	CASSQHRWGLAGDEQFF
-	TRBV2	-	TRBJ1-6	TGTGCCAGCAGTGAGCCTACAGGGTATTTAGGTGATAATTCACCCCTCCACTTT	CASSEPTGYLGDNSPLHF
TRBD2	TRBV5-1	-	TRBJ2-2	TGCGCCAGCCTATTAGCGGGTACCGGGGAGCTGTTTTTT	CASLLAGTGELFF
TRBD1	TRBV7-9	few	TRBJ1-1	TGTGCCAGCAGCTTTCCAGGACAGGGCCCCACTGAAGCTTTCTTT	CASSFPGQGPTEAFF
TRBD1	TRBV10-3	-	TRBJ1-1	TGTGCCACCGGAGCAGGGGGAACTGAAGCTTTCTTT	CATGAGGTEAFF
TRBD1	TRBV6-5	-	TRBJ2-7	TGTGCCAGCAGTTACCGGGGACAGAGCTACGAGCAGTACTTC	CASSYRGQSYEQYF
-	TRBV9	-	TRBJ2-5	TGTGCCAGCTCTCTCGGGGGCGCCCAAGAGACCCAGTACTTC	CASSLGGAQETQYF
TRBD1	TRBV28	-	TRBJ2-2	TGTGCCAGCAGTCGGGACAGGCTAACTATCGCGAACACCGGGGAGCTGTTTTTT	CASSRDRLTIANTGELFF
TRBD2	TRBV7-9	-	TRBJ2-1	TGTGCCAGCAGCACTCGGACTAGCTACAATGAGCAGTTCTTC	CASSTRTSYNEQFF
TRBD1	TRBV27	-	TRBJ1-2	TGTGCCAGCAGTTTAGTACAGGGGGATGGCTACACCTTC	CASSLVQGDGYTF
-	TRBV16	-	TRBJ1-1	TGTGCCAGCAGCCATGGGGAGAACACTGAAGCTTTCTTT	CASSHGENTEAFF